The present T cell receptor (beta chain) was sequenced within a study of molecular identifiers for immune sequencing clone quantification (dated by TCRdb to 2017 to 2018). For the wider study: For a replicate experiment, RNA from approximately 20,000 or 100,000 naive CD8 T cells was divided into five aliquots, and four of the five aliquots were sequenced. The study was a methods study using CD8 T cells to benchmark molecular-identifier clustering-based TCR repertoire sequencing (MIDCIRS) and TCR RNA copy counting. What the research found in general, with its limitations: When barcode sub-clustering was not used, chimeric consensus sequences inflated TCR diversity, with chimeras reaching as high as 47%. Modeling estimated about 2.8 recovered TCR RNA copies per cell, compared with about ten by digital PCR, which implies 30% to 35% capture efficiency. The naive libraries included spiked-in Jurkat TCR RNA (more than nine copies' worth), and this Jurkat TCR RNA is not part of the donor repertoire. The sizes of highly expanded clones could end up underestimated when identical TCR molecules share a barcode. In CMV-specific effector cells, clones with more than 20 RNA copies accounted for over 98% of molecules, whereas in naive cells such clones accounted for under 1%. Spiked-in Jurkat TCR RNA equal to a single cell's worth was reported to be detectable even within 1,100,000 naive CD8 T cells.

Note on this clonotype: What antigen it recognizes has not been identified. The junction shows a germline mismatch at one end, possibly a read error.

Receptor libraries were prepared by PCR. The data were produced on an Illumina HiSeq 4000. Preparation of bulk TCR libraries followed a previously described approach, with the TCR primers listed in Table S5. The Qiagen AllPrep DNA/RNA kit was used to purify total RNA. Before analysis, reads from multiple sequencing runs of one library were combined. As for the authors' bioinformatics: Only reads with exact TCR constant sequence were kept, trimmed to 150 nt, and grouped by their 12-nt molecular barcodes. Reads within each barcode group were sub-clustered using a 15% Levenshtein threshold, and quality-weighted consensus sequences were constructed for each RNA molecule. Non-functional sequences were removed, as were lower-count sequences one edit away from another. On the basis of fitting two negative binomial distributions, barcode sub-clusters with fewer than 20% of the maximum read count were discarded. TCRdb applied fastp at Q25 and MiXCR to the public reads, then kept only in-frame beta chains. All rows with the same CDR3 protein become a single entry with the most common DNA and genes. V and J calls and clone size were set by TCRdb, not the authors. The sample table shows about half a million distinct CDR3 sequences, and 20% to 25% are seen once. About 0.8% of the sample lies in the top ten.

Libraries of naive CD8 T cells were built from anywhere between about 18,000 and 1,000,000 sorted cells, with 10%, 30% or 50% of the purified RNA used. Naive CD8 T cells were FACS-sorted as CD8+CD4-CCR7+CD45RA+ on a BD FACSAria II into RLT Plus buffer. Approximately 9 TCR copies' worth of Jurkat RNA were spiked into roughly 17,000-1,100,000 naive CD8 T cell samples to test detection sensitivity. CD8 T cells were enriched with RosetteSep CD8+ T Cell Enrichment Cocktail and Ficoll-Paque, followed by ACK red cell lysis. This TCR derives from a human donor in good health. Some libraries in this study had Jurkat cell RNA spiked in. The sample taken for sequencing was naive CD8+ T cells from blood, with Jurkat cell RNA spiked in. Read against the paper, the sample's cell subset or site label means: FACS-sorted CD8+CD4-CCR7+CD45RA+ naive T cells.

The CDR3 amino acid sequence is: CASSQAGRAGERFF. The bases read TGCGCCAGCAGCCAAGCGGGACGAGCGGGAGAGCGGTTCTTC. The chain is encoded by TRBV4-3 joined to TRBJ2-1, and 8 junctional nucleotides match TRBD2. Via the germline V gene, CDR1 is LGHNA and CDR2 YSLEER. From cysteine to phenylalanine, the CDR3 is 14 amino acids long. The sequence is cut down to CDR3 DNA, 42 bases in frame from base 1.